One sample yielded the 24 T cell receptor beta chains listed below, sequenced in a study of T cells in localized non-small cell lung cancer. The protocol was immunoSEQ multiplex PCR, while the TCRdb copy is restricted to in-frame clones and leaves out a portion. The sample lists about 21,000 clones, around nine tenths occurring once. Specimen: peripheral blood, collected before any cancer treatment. The receptors were gathered from a male donor aged 60 or over with stage I squamous cell lung carcinoma.

The chain has TRBV15 and TRBJ1-1; D is unresolved. V shed 0 bases and J shed 7 bases, with 12 bases lying between them. There are 14 residues in the CDR3. The germline gives CDR1 LNHNV, CDR2 YYDKDF (reference sequence). Here the CDR3 DNA reads TGTGCCACCAGCAGAGAACTTTCTCGGGGTGAAGCTTTCTTT. Translation: CATSRELSRGEAFF.

This chain links TRBV5-6 with TRBJ1-5; D gene uncertain. The CDR3 sequence is 15 residues long. V was trimmed by 6 bases and J by 0 bases, leaving 13 bases between them. Germline-derived CDR1 and CDR2 are SGHDT and YYEEEE. The CDR3 nucleotides read TGTGCCAGCACCCGGGGAACATATAGCAATCAGCCCCAGCATTTT. Translating it yields CASTRGTYSNQPQHF.

The gene calls are TRBV19 and TRBJ2-7; either TRBD1 or TRBD2 may fit D (6 bases each). V was clipped by 4 bases and J by 4 bases, with 17 bases between them. CDR1 and CDR2 (germline): LNHDA, SQIVND (reference sequence). This CDR3 contains 15 residues. CDR3 region: CASSNALGGDYEQYF. CDR3 nucleotides: TGTGCCAGTAGTAACGCGTTGGGGGGCGATTACGAGCAGTACTTC.

V and J are TRBV5-6 and TRBJ2-3; 8 nucleotides align to TRBD1. The germline gives CDR1 SGHDT, CDR2 YYEEEE. The CDR3 runs 15 residues. With V trimmed by 4 bases and J by 1 base, 5 bases remained unmatched. CDR3 sequence (DNA): TGTGCCAGCAGCCCGGACAGGGTCGGCACAGATACGCAGTATTTT. Amino acid sequence: CASSPDRVGTDTQYF.

This chain uses TRBV6-6 with TRBJ1-3, with 7 bases identical to TRBD1. Germline loops: CDR1 MNHNY, CDR2 SVGAGI (reference sequence). Trimming cost V 3 bases and J 3 bases; bases outside gene matches: 8. The CDR3 extends over 16 amino acids. CDR3 DNA: TGTGCCAGCAGTTATACCCCGACAGGGTATGGAAACACCATATATTTT. Translated, it gives CASSYTPTGYGNTIYF.

This chain's CDR3 is CASSRGQDNEKLFF. CDR3 bases: TGCGCCAGCAGCCGGGGACAGGATAACGAAAAACTGTTTTTT. This chain joins TRBV5-1 and TRBJ1-4; TRBD1 matches 8 bases. With V trimmed by 4 bases and J by 8 bases, 7 bases remained unmatched. Germline CDR1 and CDR2: SGHRS and YFSETQ. This CDR3 has 14 residues.

The V call is TRBV28, the J call TRBJ1-4; unclear D gene. Germline CDR1 MDHEN, CDR2 SYDVKM. CDR3 size: 14 residues. V lost 6 bases and J 0 bases, leaving 8 bases between the germline ends. The CDR3 reads CASSPVPTNEKLFF. For the CDR3, the DNA is TGTGCCAGCAGCCCTGTTCCAACTAATGAAAAACTGTTTTTT.

The V gene is TRBV28, the J gene TRBJ2-7, with a weak D call TRBD2 (5 bases). This CDR3 spans 14 amino acids. Germline values: CDR1 MDHEN, CDR2 SYDVKM. Trimming left V 5 bases short and J 0 bases short, with 11 bases between. In DNA, the CDR3 is TGTGCCAGCAGTCCGACACGGGGCTCCTACGAGCAGTACTTC. Amino acid sequence: CASSPTRGSYEQYF.

The chain employs TRBV29-1 and TRBJ1-2, with no clear D. CDR1 and CDR2 from the germline V gene are SQVTM and ANQGSEA. The CDR3 has 14 amino acids. The V end lost 0 bases, the J end lost 3 bases, and 11 bases lay between the germline ends. In DNA, the CDR3 is TGCAGCGTTGAAGATCGGCGGATTTACTATGGCTACACCTTC. Its translation: CSVEDRRIYYGYTF.

The table lists this clone with a few counts. The V call is TRBV27, the J call TRBJ1-1; TRBD1 matches 7 bases. The J segment lost 7 bases and the V segment lost 4 bases, leaving 3 bases of the junction unmatched. CDR3 size: 12 residues. Germline V gene lookup returns CDR1 MNHEY and CDR2 SMNVEV (reference sequence). Here the CDR3 DNA reads TGTGCCAGCAGTTCCAACAGGGGTGAAGCTTTCTTT. Protein sequence: CASSSNRGEAFF.

The sample holds a few counts of this clone. The V and J genes are TRBV14 and TRBJ1-2, with 8 bases fitting TRBD1. The ends lost 0 bases at V and 4 bases at J; junction bases unmatched: 1. This CDR3 has 14 amino acids. Germline V gene sequence: CDR1 SGHDN, CDR2 FVKESK. The CDR3 protein is CASSQDRGPYGYTF. CDR3 DNA: TGTGCCAGCAGCCAAGACAGGGGGCCCTATGGCTACACCTTC.

This chain connects TRBV10-3 to TRBJ2-7; a possible D gene is TRBD2 (5 bases). Trimming took 0 bases from V and 8 from J, leaving 17 bases between them. Germline V gene lookup returns CDR1 ENHRY and CDR2 SYGVKD. CDR3 size: 15 residues. The CDR3, as DNA: TGTGCCATCAGTGAGTCGACCGATCTGGCGGGCAAGCAGTACTTC. It yields the protein CAISESTDLAGKQYF.

This rearrangement joins TRBV30 to TRBJ1-2; D gene uncertain. The germline V gene encodes CDR1 GTSNPN and CDR2 SVGIG (reference sequence). V lost 3 bases and J 2 bases, leaving 19 bases between the germline ends. The CDR3 extends over 16 amino acids. The CDR3 region has the DNA TGTGCCTGGAGGAAGTGGGCATCACGTGCCAACTATGGCTACACCTTC. Translating gives CAWRKWASRANYGYTF.

The genes are TRBV10-1 and TRBJ1-5; D remains ambiguous. Trimming took 6 bases from V and 2 from J, leaving 17 bases between them. Looked up from germline, CDR1 is WNHNN and CDR2 is SYGVQD (reference sequence). CDR3 size: 16 residues. This chain's CDR3 is CASSPNEGTGNQPQHF. The CDR3 DNA reads TGCGCCAGCAGCCCTAATGAGGGAACTGGCAATCAGCCCCAGCATTTT.

CDR3 sequence (DNA): TGTGCCAGTAGTATGACCCGTAGTAGCACTGAAGCTTTCTTT. It encodes CASSMTRSSTEAFF. This chain uses TRBV19 with TRBJ1-1, with D uncertain. The length of the CDR3 is 14 residues. Between the trimmed V and J ends, which lost 3 bases and 4 bases, there was a span of 12 bases. Germline loops: CDR1 LNHDA, CDR2 SQIVND (reference sequence).

The CDR3 DNA sequence: TGTGCCAGCAGGACCGGGACAGCGAACACTGAAGCTTTCTTT. Protein product: CASRTGTANTEAFF. The genes are TRBV6-5 and TRBJ1-1; 7 bases fit TRBD1. The V segment lost 6 bases and the J segment 1 base; nucleotides outside the gene matches: 5. Germline values: CDR1 MNHEY, CDR2 SVGAGI. The CDR3 runs to 14 residues.

The chain links TRBV7-2 to TRBJ2-7; 7 bases align to TRBD1. Germline assignment: CDR1 SGHTA and CDR2 FQGNSA. This CDR3 comprises 15 residues. J gave up 3 bases and V 3 bases, and 8 bases lay outside the gene matches. The CDR3 sequence is CASSLDSGQLYEQYF. As DNA, the CDR3 is TGTGCCAGCAGCTTGGATTCGGGACAGCTCTACGAGCAGTACTTC. Looking up the rest from reference TRBV7-2 and TRBJ2-7 gives the full variable domain: GAGVSQSPSNKVTEKGKDVELRCDPISGHTALYWYRQSLGQGLEFLIYFQGNSAPDKSGLPSDRFSAERTGGSVSTLTIQRTQQEDSAVYLCASSLDSGQLYEQYFGPGTRLTVT.

This chain connects TRBV19 to TRBJ2-5, with 10 bases fitting TRBD2. The length of the CDR3 is 17 residues. Germline CDR1 is LNHDA and CDR2 is SQIVND (reference sequence). The V gene end was trimmed by 5 bases and the J gene end by 7 bases; junction bases not matched to a gene: 16. The CDR3 region has the DNA TGTGCCAGTAGTCCCTCGACTCCACTAGCGGGGCTGGTGACCCAGTACTTC. This encodes CASSPSTPLAGLVTQYF.

This clone occurred once. V is TRBV19 and J is TRBJ1-2; 12 bases align to TRBD1. Germline CDR1 LNHDA, CDR2 SQIVND (reference sequence). Losses at the gene ends were 5 bases for V and 8 bases for J; bases not matched to a gene: 6. This CDR3 contains 14 residues. CDR3 amino acids: CASSPGQGARGYTF. The DNA for the CDR3 is TGTGCCAGTAGTCCGGGACAGGGGGCGCGGGGCTACACCTTC.

The chain carries TRBV6-5 and TRBJ1-4, with 8 bases matching TRBD1. The CDR3 has 15 amino acids. The V and J ends lost 6 bases and 8 bases, in that order; junction bases with no gene match: 11. CDR1 and CDR2 (germline): MNHEY, SVGAGI. CDR3 region: CASRTGQGRQEKLFF. CDR3 in DNA: TGTGCCAGCAGAACCGGACAGGGACGTCAGGAAAAACTGTTTTTT.

This sequence joins TRBV11-3 and TRBJ1-1; D is possibly TRBD1 (5 bases). V lost 2 bases, J lost 3 bases, and 13 bases lay in between. This CDR3 is 15 amino acids long. Germline CDR1 reads SGHNT; CDR2 reads YENEEA. The CDR3 DNA is TGTGCCAGCAGCTTAAGGAGGGGTAGGGACACTGAAGCTTTCTTT. This codes for CASSLRRGRDTEAFF. Full variable domain (remainder filled in from reference TRBV11-3 and TRBJ1-1): EAGVVQSPRYKIIEKKQPVAFWCNPISGHNTLYWYLQNLGQGPELLIRYENEEAVDDSQLPKDRFSAERLKGVDSTLKIQPAELGDSAVYLCASSLRRGRDTEAFFGQGTRLTVV.

The V and J genes are TRBV6-6 and TRBJ1-5, with D perhaps TRBD1 (6 bases). The length of the CDR3 is 16 residues. V was clipped by 4 bases and J by 0 bases, with 13 bases between them. CDR1 is MNHNY, CDR2 SVGAGI, per germline (reference sequence). CDR3 region: CASSSGGSYSNQPQHF. CDR3 sequence (DNA): TGTGCCAGCAGTTCCGGGGGCTCCTATAGCAATCAGCCCCAGCATTTT.

This sequence joins TRBV6-5 and TRBJ1-5; the D gene is possibly TRBD1 (5 bases). The CDR3 spans 15 residues. V shed 6 bases and J shed 0 bases, with 12 bases lying between them. Germline-derived CDR1 and CDR2 are MNHEY and SVGAGI. DNA of the CDR3: TGTGCCAGCAGGTCCGACAGACATAGCAATCAGCCCCAGCATTTT. Protein sequence: CASRSDRHSNQPQHF.

The count of this clone is one. The chain employs TRBV7-2 and TRBJ2-6; D is uncertain. Trimming cost V 8 bases and J 3 bases, with 8 bases left between them. Germline V lookup: CDR1 SGHTA, CDR2 FQGNSA. The CDR3 sequence is 13 residues long. The CDR3, as DNA: TGTGCCAGCGGGGTTCGTGGGGCCAACGTCCTGACTTTC. This codes for CASGVRGANVLTF.